This TCR beta chain was captured in a study of cytomegalovirus exposure and HLA in healthy donors (dated by TCRdb to about 2017). About the investigation overall: According to an earlier analysis of several hundred of the donors, about 179 million T cells yielded 100 million or so unique TCR beta sequences and approximately 280 Gb of sequence data. To decide whether each TCR beta V gene segment behaved as functional or pseudogenic, an earlier analysis of over 500 of the donors relied on high-throughput TCR beta sequencing. To study patterns of TCR occurrence, a later analysis re-analyzed previously published TCR beta repertoires from hundreds of donors and added high-resolution HLA genotyping. A later genetic analysis took genome-wide SNP genotypes for about three fifths of the 666 donors and used that subset as a discovery cohort. Using immunosequencing, the study profiled T cell repertoires from approximately 700 subjects and related those repertoires to cytomegalovirus serostatus. High-throughput TCR immunosequencing, statistical association of individual TCRs with disease status, and machine learning were combined to predict cytomegalovirus infection status. The aim of the study was to test whether cataloging public T cell receptors could identify signatures of past pathogen exposure. Alongside the repertoire data, information on donor age, sex, ethnicity and CMV serostatus was compiled. An early release covering over 500 HLA-typed donors comprised around 300 gigabases of sequencing data and roughly 85 million unique TCR sequences. Across 300 to 400 genotyped donors of the cohort, an average of 235,054 unique TCR beta nucleotide sequences per donor were sequenced, and roughly 18% of those sequences were non-productive. HLA typing covered class I and class II loci at four-digit resolution. Of the roughly 400 genotyped donors, less than 90% were placed in the genetic ancestry cluster associated with self-reported Caucasian donors. Every repertoire in the discovery cohort had been generated on one and the same sequencing platform. The later analysis used no new phenotypic data to find candidate immune exposures, relying instead on TCR beta sequences and their occurrence across donors. Along with the approximately 650-subject first cohort, a separate validation cohort of over a hundred different subjects was used. The number of donors typed differed by locus, with about 620-630 for A, B, C, DRB1 and DQB1, 522 for DQA1, over 600 for DPA1, and some 440 for DPB1. A handful of DR-DQ haplotypes were handled as single units for association and clustering because linkage in the cohort was strong. The paper's findings and limits, for the study overall: A later analysis found that TCR association rates varied across HLA loci, with DRB1 alleles showing the most associated TCRs and HLA-C alleles the fewest. In a later analysis, HLA-associated TCR beta chains showed more clonal expansion and lower generation probabilities than non-associated chains that were equally common. The classifier was reported to diagnose cytomegalovirus status with high specificity and sensitivity in both the original and validation cohorts. Some IMGT-functional V segments, including TRBV6-2 and TRBV6-3, could not be told apart with the 87-base-pair reads, so those segments were excluded. In a later analysis, most CMV-associated TCR beta chains were found to appear HLA-restricted, with HLA associations seemingly driven largely by CMV exposure. Because some donors lacked HLA typing at each locus, the association tests relied only on the typed subset. When HLA alleles, especially DR and DQ, strongly co-occurred, attributing TCR associations to individual alleles was difficult. According to a later analysis, parvovirus B19, influenza, CMV and Epstein-Barr virus appeared linked to several top co-occurrence clusters. Because counts were too low, seventeen rarely observed V segments, including chromosome 9 orphons, were excluded from the earlier analysis of around 590 of the donors. It was suggested by the authors that the approach could potentially be generalized to other disease states and immunological phenotypes. In vitro tests confirmed that three of the cytomegalovirus-associated TCR beta chains recognize cytomegalovirus antigens. Most TCR sequences were observed very rarely across donors, whereas some public TCRs were present in many individuals. Only TCR beta chains were sequenced in this cohort, and the absence of alpha or paired-chain data limited detectable features. A group of highly shared sequence variants was considered likely to be a technical artifact of the sequencing pipeline. In an earlier analysis of 587 of the donors, most TCR beta V segments were observed in productive rearrangements about 87% or about 30% of the time, broadly matching IMGT annotations. In the study, some 160 TCR beta chains were listed as associated with cytomegalovirus. For the cohort, immune exposure information was limited to CMV serostatus. Sequencing depth was assumed to be roughly uniform across donors in the presence/absence analyses, though that assumption may not hold. A further reported finding was that TCR beta sequences accurately predicted the HLA-A and HLA-B alleles for most subjects in the first cohort. In a later genetic analysis, fewer N-insertions in productive TCRs were reported among donors in an Asian-associated ancestry cluster than the approximately 630-donor mean. Linkage disequilibrium might explain the correlated functional status among segregating V segments, but an unknown experimental factor could not be excluded. An association between a missense DCLRE1C variant and V-gene and J-gene trimming of TCR beta chains was found in a later genetic analysis and replicated in an independent cohort. In a later analysis, over 15,000 TCR beta sequences were associated with specific HLA alleles at a false discovery rate of 0.05.

This clone was detected a few times. The target of this receptor is not known. No base qualities exist here, and no much larger clone lies one base off it. Library construction relied on the immunoSEQ multiplex PCR assay. For the multiplex PCR, a mixture combining 60 forward primers for TCR Vbeta segments and 13 reverse primers for TCR Jbeta segments was used. Amplification of the CDR3 region of rearranged TCR beta genes was performed with a multiplex PCR assay on genomic DNA. On the Illumina HiSeq System, the amplified TCR beta libraries were sequenced as 87-base-pair reads. From the authors' description of their analysis: A later analysis counted approximately 76 million unique TCR beta chains across the roughly 700 repertoires, and approximately 11 million of these chains were shared by at least two donors. Raw reads were error-corrected and collapsed into unique sequences with a nearest-neighbor algorithm that merged closely related sequences to remove PCR and sequencing errors. Alignment of CDR3 sequences to IMGT reference sequences was used to assign V, D and J gene segments. Each retained sequence needed at least a six-nucleotide match to both a V gene segment and a J gene segment. A rearrangement counted as productive if the CDR3 had no stop codons and remained in frame with V and J, and every other rearrangement counted as non-productive. Following IMGT convention, CDR3 was defined as the stretch from the second conserved V-encoded cysteine up to the conserved J-encoded phenylalanine. In an earlier analysis of 550 to 650 of the donors, sequences lacking an unambiguous match to a single V gene segment were excluded. An earlier analysis of around 600 of the donors classified V segments as functional when productive rearrangements were above 56.7% and as segregating when the standard deviation between donors was above 5%. A statistical classification framework was built to diagnose cytomegalovirus status from the catalog of TCR beta chain sequences. In a later analysis, TCR nucleotide sequences were compared against IMGT/GENE-DB human TR gene sequences so that V and J genes could be assigned. In a later analysis, CDR3 sequences and most-parsimonious VDJ recombination scenarios were assigned using the TCRdist pipeline. In a later analysis, every TCR beta chain was defined by the combination of its CDR3 amino acid sequence and its V-gene family, and reads without a unique V-gene family were dropped. A later analysis removed over 500 highly shared, low-generation-probability nucleotide sequences to deal with suspected cross-contamination and a sequencing artifact. For each public chain, a later analysis derived a clonal expansion index from normalized ranks of inferred template counts within each repertoire. A later analysis computed generation probabilities with a VDJ recombination model fitted to out-of-frame rearrangements, and checked the results against IGoR. In a later analysis, hypergeometric tests were used to score TCR-TCR, TCR-HLA and TCR-CMV co-occurrence, with a repertoire-size bias correction applied to TCR pairs. To estimate false discovery rates, a later analysis permuted the HLA or CMV assignments 20 times. A later analysis grouped co-occurring TCRs with DBSCAN, adding TCRdist sequence similarity when clustering within HLA-allele-positive subsets. Co-occurrence clustering excluded repertoires with fewer than 30,000 or more than 120,000 public chains, plus five with anomalous nucleotide sharing. TCRdb carries this immuneACCESS record with in-frame sequences only. Its versions omit some clonotypes, under half of them owing to an unresolved V gene in the studies checked, with the rest unexplained. For V, J and clone size, that table is used; D and trimming come from the DNA. Here the sample has 120,000 to 150,000 clones; around 80% occur a single time. The ten largest account for about 6.5% of the sample.

The cysteine opens and the phenylalanine closes a CDR3 of 14 amino acids. Here the CDR3 DNA is all that survives: 42 bases in frame from base 1. Reading the germline V gene gives CDR1 ENHRY and CDR2 SYGVKD. V and J are trimmed by 4 bases and 2 bases, and the gene matches miss 4 bases of the junction. The cohort consisted of hundreds of healthy bone marrow donors. At the time of sampling, every cohort member was nominally healthy, though immune exposures that went unrecorded were likely present. The donor was CMV seropositive and was included in the group of 290 or so seropositive cohort members. A peripheral blood sample was collected from each donor, and TCR beta sequencing was performed on peripheral blood mononuclear cells. Genomic DNA was extracted from the blood cell samples with the Qiagen DNeasy Blood Extraction Kit.

The rearranged chain carries TRBV10-3 and TRBJ2-7; TRBD1 aligns with 8 central bases. The sequence came from a man in his forties in good health and CMV-seropositive. Sequencing was performed on PBMCs. The CDR3 here reads CAISGGTGAYEQYF. The DNA is TGTGCCATCAGTGGTGGGACAGGTGCCTACGAGCAGTACTTC.